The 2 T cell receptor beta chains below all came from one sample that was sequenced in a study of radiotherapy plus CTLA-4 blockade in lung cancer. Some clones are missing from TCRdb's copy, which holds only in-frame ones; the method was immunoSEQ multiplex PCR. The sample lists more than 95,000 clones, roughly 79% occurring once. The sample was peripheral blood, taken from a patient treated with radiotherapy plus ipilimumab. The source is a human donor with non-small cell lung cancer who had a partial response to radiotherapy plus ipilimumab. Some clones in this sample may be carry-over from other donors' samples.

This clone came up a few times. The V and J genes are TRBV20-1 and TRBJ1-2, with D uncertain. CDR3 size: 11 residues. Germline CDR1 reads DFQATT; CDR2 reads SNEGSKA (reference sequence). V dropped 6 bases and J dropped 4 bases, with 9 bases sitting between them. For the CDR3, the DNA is TGCAGTGCCGCGCTAGTCTATGGCTACACCTTC. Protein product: CSAALVYGYTF.

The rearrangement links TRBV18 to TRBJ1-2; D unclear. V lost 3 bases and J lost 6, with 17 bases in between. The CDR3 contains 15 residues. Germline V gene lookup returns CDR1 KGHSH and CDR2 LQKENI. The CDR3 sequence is CASSPSLSRSDGYTF. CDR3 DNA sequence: TGTGCCAGCTCACCTTCACTGTCCCGATCTGATGGCTACACCTTC.